This T cell receptor (beta chain) was sequenced in a study of T cell repertoires in cytomegalovirus infection. Study details: Recently identified HLA-C-restricted and well-studied HLA-B-restricted CMV epitopes were used. Public TCR beta signatures were indicative of both CMV infection and a matching HLA type.

TCRdb fed the reads into MiXCR, producing one record per CDR3 protein. The table lists around 360,000 distinct CDR3 sequences, just under 35% of them singletons, with approximately 13% in the top ten. This clonotype has more than one count but fewer than ten. The antigen is not known. Study observations and caveats: The ex vivo response was dominated by HLA-C-restricted CMV-specific TCR beta clonotypes. Of the TCR beta families, the public ones yielded a cumulative frequency that identified carriers of CMV plus the relevant HLA.

This specimen consisted of cultured PBMCs, obtained from culture after CMV antigen stimulation. The origin of this receptor is a human donor in good health (CMV status not recorded). Some clones in this sample may be carry-over from other donors' samples.

The CDR3 protein is CASSTHSSGRAGNEQFF. Here the CDR3 DNA reads TGTGCCAGCAGTACTCATTCTAGCGGGAGGGCCGGGAATGAGCAGTTCTTC. The V and J genes are TRBV27 and TRBJ2-1, with TRBD2 matching 12 bases. V was clipped by 5 bases and J by 7 bases; unmatched bases: 12. The CDR3 has 17 residues. Germline CDR1 and CDR2: MNHEY and SMNVEV (reference sequence).